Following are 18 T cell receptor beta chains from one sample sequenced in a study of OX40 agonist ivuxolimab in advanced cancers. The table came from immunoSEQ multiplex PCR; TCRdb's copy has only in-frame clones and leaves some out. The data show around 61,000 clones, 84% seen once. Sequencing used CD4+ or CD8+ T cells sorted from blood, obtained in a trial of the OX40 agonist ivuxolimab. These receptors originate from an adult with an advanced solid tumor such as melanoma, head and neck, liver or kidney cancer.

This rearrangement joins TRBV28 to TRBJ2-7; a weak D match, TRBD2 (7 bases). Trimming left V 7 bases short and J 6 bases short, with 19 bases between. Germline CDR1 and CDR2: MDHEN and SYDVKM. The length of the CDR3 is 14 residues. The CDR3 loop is CASTTGGTGGEQYF. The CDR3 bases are TGTGCCAGCACCACGGGGGGCACGGGGGGCGAGCAGTACTTC.

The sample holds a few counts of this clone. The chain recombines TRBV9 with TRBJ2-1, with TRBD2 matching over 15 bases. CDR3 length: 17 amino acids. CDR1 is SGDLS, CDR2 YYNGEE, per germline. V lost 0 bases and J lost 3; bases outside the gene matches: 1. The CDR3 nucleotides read TGTGCCAGCAGCGTAGGGACTAGCGGGAGGGTCTACAATGAGCAGTTCTTC. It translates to CASSVGTSGRVYNEQFF.

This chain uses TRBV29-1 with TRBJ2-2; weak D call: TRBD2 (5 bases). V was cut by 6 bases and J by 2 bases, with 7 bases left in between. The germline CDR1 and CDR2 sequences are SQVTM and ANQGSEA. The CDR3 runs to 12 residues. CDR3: CSVPGNTGELFF. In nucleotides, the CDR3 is TGCAGCGTACCGGGAAACACCGGGGAGCTGTTTTTT.

CDR3 loop: CASKSRGLGERSPLHF. DNA of the CDR3: TGTGCCAGTAAATCTAGAGGGCTTGGAGAACGTTCACCCCTCCACTTT. This sequence joins TRBV19 and TRBJ1-6; D uncertain. Germline values: CDR1 LNHDA, CDR2 SQIVND (reference sequence). V lost 7 bases and J 9 bases, leaving 22 bases between the germline ends. The CDR3 totals 16 residues.

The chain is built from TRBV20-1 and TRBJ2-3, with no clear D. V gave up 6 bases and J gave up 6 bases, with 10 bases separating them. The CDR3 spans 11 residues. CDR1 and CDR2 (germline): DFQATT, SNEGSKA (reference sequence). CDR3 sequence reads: CSAPVLDTQYF. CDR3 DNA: TGCAGTGCCCCAGTCTTGGATACGCAGTATTTT.

CDR3 residues: CASSLWRGGTGELFF. The CDR3 DNA follows: TGTGCCAGCAGCCTCTGGAGGGGTGGCACCGGGGAGCTGTTTTTT. The chain joins TRBV11-2 to TRBJ2-2, with D possibly matching TRBD2 (6 bases). Per the germline V gene, CDR1 is SGHAT and CDR2 is FQNNGV. CDR3 length: 15 amino acids. Trimming took 5 bases from V and 4 from J, leaving 14 bases between them.

The CDR3 sequence: CASRSDRGGRGNTIYF. Here the CDR3 DNA reads TGTGCCAGCAGGTCCGACAGGGGTGGACGGGGAAACACCATATATTTT. J is TRBJ1-3 and V is TRBV2, with 8 bases fitting TRBD1. The CDR3 covers 16 residues. J lost 4 bases, V lost 6 bases, and 11 bases had no gene match. CDR1 and CDR2 from the germline V gene are SNHLY and FYNNEI.

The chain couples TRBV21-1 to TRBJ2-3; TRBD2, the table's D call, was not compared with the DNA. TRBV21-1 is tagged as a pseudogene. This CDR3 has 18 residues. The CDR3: CASSDPGGGWAPEETQYF. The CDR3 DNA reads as TGTGCCAGCAGCGACCCTGGGGGGGGATGGGCCCCCGAGGAAACGCAGTATTTT.

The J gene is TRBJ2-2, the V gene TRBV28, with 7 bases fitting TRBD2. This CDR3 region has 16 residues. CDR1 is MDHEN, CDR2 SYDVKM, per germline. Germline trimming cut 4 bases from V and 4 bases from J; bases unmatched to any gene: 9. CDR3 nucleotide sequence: TGTGCCAGCAGTTCACGGGGGAGGGCCGGCACCGGGGAGCTGTTTTTT. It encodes CASSSRGRAGTGELFF.

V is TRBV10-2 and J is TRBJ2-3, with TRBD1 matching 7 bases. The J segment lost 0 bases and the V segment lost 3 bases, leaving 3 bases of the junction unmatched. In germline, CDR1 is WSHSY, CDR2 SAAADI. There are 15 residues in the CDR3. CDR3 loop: CASSDGTVSTDTQYF. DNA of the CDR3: TGCGCCAGCAGTGATGGGACAGTGAGCACAGATACGCAGTATTTT.

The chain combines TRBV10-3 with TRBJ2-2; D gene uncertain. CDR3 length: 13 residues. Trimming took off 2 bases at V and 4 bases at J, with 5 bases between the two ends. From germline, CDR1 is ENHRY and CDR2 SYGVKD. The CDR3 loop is CAISEGVTGELFF. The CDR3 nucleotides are TGTGCCATCAGTGAGGGGGTCACCGGGGAGCTGTTTTTT.

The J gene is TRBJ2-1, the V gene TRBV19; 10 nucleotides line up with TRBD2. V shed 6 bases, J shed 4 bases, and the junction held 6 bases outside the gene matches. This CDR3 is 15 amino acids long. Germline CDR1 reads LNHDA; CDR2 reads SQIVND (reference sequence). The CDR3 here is CASSFGLAEYNEQFF. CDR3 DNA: TGTGCCAGTAGCTTCGGACTAGCGGAGTACAATGAGCAGTTCTTC.

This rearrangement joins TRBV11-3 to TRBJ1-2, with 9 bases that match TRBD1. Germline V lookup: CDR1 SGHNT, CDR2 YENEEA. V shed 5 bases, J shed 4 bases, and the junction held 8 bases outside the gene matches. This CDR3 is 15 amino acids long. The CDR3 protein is CASSQGTGMGYGYTF. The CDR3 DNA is TGTGCCAGCAGCCAAGGGACAGGGATGGGCTATGGCTACACCTTC. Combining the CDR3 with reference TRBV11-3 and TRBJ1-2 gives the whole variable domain EAGVVQSPRYKIIEKKQPVAFWCNPISGHNTLYWYLQNLGQGPELLIRYENEEAVDDSQLPKDRFSAERLKGVDSTLKIQPAELGDSAVYLCASSQGTGMGYGYTFGSGTRLTVV.

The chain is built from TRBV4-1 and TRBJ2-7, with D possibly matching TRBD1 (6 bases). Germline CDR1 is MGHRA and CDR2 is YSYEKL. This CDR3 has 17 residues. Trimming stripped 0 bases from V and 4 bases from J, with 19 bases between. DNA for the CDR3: TGCGCCAGCAGCCAAGAACCGTCGACAGGTTGGGCGTACGAGCAGTACTTC. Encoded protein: CASSQEPSTGWAYEQYF.

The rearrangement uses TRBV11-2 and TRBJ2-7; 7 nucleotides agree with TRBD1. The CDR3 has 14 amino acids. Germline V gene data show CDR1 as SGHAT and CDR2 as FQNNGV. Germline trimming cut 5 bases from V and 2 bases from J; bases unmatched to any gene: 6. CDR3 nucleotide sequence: TGTGCCAGCAGCACCCAGACAGGGCCCTACGAGCAGTACTTC. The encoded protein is CASSTQTGPYEQYF.

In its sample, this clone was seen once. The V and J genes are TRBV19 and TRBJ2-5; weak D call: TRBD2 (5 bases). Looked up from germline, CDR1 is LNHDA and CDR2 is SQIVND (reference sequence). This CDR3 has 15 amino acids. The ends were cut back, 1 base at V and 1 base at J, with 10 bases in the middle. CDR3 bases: TGTGCCAGTAGTATAGGAGGGCCCCTCCAAGAGACCCAGTACTTC. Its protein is CASSIGGPLQETQYF.

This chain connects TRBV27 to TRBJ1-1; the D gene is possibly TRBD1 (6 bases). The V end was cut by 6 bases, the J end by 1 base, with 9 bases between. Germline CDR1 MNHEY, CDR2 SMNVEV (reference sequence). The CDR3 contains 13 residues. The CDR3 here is CASRRGGNTEAFF. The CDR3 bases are TGTGCCAGCAGGAGGGGGGGGAACACTGAAGCTTTCTTT.

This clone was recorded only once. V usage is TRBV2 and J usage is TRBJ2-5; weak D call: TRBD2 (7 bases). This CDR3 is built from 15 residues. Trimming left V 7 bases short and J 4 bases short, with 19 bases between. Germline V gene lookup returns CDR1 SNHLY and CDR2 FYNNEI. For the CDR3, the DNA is TGTGCCAGCAAGGGGGGGCTAGGTCGAGGAGAGACCCAGTACTTC. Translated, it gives CASKGGLGRGETQYF.